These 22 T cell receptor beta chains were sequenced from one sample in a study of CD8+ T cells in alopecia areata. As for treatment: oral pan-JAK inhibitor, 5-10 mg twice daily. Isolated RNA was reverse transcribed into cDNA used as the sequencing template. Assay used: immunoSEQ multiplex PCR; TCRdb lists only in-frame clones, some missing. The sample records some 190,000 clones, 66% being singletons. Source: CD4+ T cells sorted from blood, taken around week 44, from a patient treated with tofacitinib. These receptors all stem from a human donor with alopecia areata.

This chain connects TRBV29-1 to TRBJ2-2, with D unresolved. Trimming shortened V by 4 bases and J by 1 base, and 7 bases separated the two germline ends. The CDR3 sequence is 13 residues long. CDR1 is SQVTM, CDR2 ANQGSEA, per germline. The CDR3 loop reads CSVGEGNTGELFF. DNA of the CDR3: TGCAGCGTTGGAGAAGGGAACACCGGGGAGCTGTTTTTT.

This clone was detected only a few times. The CDR3 protein is CASSYNSGSSYEQYF. The CDR3 nucleotides are TGTGCCAGCAGCTACAACAGTGGAAGCTCCTACGAGCAGTACTTC. The chain carries TRBV7-8 and TRBJ2-7; D is unresolved. CDR3 length equals 15 residues. Deletions cut 4 bases from V and 0 bases from J, with 13 bases between. Germline V gene sequence: CDR1 SGHVS, CDR2 FQNEAQ.

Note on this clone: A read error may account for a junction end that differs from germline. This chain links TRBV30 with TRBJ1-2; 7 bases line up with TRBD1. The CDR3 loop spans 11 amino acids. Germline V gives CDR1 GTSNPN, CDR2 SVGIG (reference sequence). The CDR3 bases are TGTGCGTGGACAGGAAACTATGGCTACACCTTC. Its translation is CAWTGNYGYTF.

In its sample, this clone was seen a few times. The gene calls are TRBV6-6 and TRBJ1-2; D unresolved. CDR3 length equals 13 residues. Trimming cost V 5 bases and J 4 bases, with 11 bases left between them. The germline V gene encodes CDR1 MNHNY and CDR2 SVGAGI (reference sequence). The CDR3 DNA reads TGTGCCAGCAGTGGCACAGAAGTCTATGGCTACACCTTC. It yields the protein CASSGTEVYGYTF.

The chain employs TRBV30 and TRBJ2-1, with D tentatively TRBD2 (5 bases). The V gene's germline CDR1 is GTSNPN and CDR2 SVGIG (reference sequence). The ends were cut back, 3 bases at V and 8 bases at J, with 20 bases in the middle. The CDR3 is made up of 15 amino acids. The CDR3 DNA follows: TGTGCCTGGAGCATCTCCCGACATGTGCGGGATGAGCAGTTCTTC. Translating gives CAWSISRHVRDEQFF.

CDR3 sequence reads: CAIRPGLGSEADTQYF. The CDR3 DNA sequence: TGTGCCATCAGGCCGGGACTAGGGTCCGAAGCAGATACGCAGTATTTT. The genes are TRBV10-3 and TRBJ2-3, with TRBD2 identical over 8 bases. Germline V gene sequence: CDR1 ENHRY, CDR2 SYGVKD. This CDR3 comprises 16 residues. With V trimmed by 6 bases and J by 4 bases, 12 bases remained unmatched.

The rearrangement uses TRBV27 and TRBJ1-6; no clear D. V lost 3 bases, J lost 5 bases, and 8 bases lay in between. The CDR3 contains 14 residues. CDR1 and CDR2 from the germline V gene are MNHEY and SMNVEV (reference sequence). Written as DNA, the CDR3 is TGTGCCAGCAGTTTGTGGCAGAATAATTCACCCCTCCACTTT. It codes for CASSLWQNNSPLHF.

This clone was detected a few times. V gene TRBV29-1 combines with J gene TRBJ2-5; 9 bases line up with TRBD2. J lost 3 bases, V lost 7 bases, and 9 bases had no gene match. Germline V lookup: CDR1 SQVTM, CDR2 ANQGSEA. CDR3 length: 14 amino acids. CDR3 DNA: TGCAGCGATAGAGCGGGGGGTACAAAAGAGACCCAGTACTTC. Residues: CSDRAGGTKETQYF.

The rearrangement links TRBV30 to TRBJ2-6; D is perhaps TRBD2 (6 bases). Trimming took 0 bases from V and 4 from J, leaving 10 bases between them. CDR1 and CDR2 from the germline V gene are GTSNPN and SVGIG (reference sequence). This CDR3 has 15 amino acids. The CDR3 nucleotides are TGTGCCTGGAGTGTACTGGGGGGAGGGGCCAACGTCCTGACTTTC. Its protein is CAWSVLGGGANVLTF. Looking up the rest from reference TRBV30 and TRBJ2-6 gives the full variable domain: SQTIHQWPATLVQPVGSPLSLECTVEGTSNPNLYWYRQAAGRGLQLLFYSVGIGQISSEVPQNLSASRPQDRQFILSSKKLLLSDSGFYLCAWSVLGGGANVLTFGAGSRLTVL.

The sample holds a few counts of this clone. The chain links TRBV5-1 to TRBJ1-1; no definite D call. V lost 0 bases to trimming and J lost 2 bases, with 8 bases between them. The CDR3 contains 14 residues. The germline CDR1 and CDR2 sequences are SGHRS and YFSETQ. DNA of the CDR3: TGCGCCAGCAGCTTGGAGGCGAGTAACACTGAAGCTTTCTTT. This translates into CASSLEASNTEAFF.

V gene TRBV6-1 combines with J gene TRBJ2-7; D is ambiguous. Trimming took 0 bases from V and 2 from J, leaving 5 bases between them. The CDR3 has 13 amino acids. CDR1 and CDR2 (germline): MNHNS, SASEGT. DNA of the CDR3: TGTGCCAGCAGTGAAGCCCTGCCCTACGAGCAGTACTTC. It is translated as CASSEALPYEQYF.

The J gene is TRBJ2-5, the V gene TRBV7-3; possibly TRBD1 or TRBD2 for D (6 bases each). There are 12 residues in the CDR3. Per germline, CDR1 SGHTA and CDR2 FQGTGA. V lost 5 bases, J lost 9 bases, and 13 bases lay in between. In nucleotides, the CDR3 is TGTGCCAGCAGCAACGAGGGGGAGGCCCAGTACTTC. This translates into CASSNEGEAQYF.

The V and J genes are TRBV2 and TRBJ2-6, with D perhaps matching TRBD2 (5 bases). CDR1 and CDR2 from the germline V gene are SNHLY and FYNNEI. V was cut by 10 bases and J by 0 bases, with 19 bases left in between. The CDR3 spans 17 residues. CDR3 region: CATTPFGTSSGANVLTF. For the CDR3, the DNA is TGTGCCACAACACCTTTCGGCACTAGCTCTGGGGCCAACGTCCTGACTTTC. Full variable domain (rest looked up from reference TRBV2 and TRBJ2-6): EPEVTQTPSHQVTQMGQEVILRCVPISNHLYFYWYRQILGQKVEFLVSFYNNEISEKSEIFDDQFSVERPDGSNFTLKIRSTKLEDSAMYFCATTPFGTSSGANVLTFGAGSRLTVL.

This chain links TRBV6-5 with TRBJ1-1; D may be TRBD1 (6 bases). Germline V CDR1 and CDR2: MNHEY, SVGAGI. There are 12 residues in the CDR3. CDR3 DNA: TGTGCTGCGGGGGGCATCAACACTGAAGCTTTCTTT. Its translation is CAAGGINTEAFF.

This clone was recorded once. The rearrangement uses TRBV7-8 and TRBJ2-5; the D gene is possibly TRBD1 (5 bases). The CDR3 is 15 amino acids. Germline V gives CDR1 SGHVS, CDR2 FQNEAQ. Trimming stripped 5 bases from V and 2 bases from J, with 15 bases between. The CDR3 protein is CASSLLPTAQETQYF. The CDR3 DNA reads TGTGCCAGCAGCCTATTACCGACAGCTCAAGAGACCCAGTACTTC.

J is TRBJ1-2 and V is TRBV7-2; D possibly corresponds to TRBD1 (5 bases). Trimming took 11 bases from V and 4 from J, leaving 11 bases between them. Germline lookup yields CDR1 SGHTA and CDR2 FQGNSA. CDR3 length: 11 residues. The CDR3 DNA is TGTGCCGTCAGGGAGTCCTATGGCTACACCTTC. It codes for CAVRESYGYTF.

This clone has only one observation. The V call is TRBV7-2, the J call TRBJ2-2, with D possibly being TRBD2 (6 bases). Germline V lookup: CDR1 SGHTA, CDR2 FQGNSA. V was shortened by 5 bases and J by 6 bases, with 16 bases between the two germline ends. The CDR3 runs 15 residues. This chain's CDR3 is CASSQLGGSSGELFF. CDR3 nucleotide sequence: TGTGCCAGCAGCCAGCTGGGAGGATCCTCCGGGGAGCTGTTTTTT.

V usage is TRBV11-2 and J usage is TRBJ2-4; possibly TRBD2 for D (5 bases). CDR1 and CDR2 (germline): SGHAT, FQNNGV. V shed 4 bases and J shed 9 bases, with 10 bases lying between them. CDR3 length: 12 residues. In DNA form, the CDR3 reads TGTGCCAGCAGCTCCACAGCGGCCATTCAGTACTTC. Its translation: CASSSTAAIQYF.

The chain's CDR3 is CSAQTSYEQFF. Written as DNA, the CDR3 is TGCAGTGCCCAGACTAGTTATGAGCAGTTCTTC. V and J are TRBV20-1 and TRBJ2-1, with D possibly being TRBD2 (6 bases). Trimming removed 6 bases at V and 8 bases at J, with 11 bases between. The CDR3 spans 11 residues. CDR1 is DFQATT, CDR2 SNEGSKA, per germline (reference sequence).

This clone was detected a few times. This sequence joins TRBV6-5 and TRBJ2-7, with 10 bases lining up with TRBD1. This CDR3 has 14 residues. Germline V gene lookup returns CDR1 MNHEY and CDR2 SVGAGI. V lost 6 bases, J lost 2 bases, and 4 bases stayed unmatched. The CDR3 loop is CASRGQGPTYEQYF. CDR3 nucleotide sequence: TGTGCCAGCAGGGGACAGGGGCCAACCTACGAGCAGTACTTC.

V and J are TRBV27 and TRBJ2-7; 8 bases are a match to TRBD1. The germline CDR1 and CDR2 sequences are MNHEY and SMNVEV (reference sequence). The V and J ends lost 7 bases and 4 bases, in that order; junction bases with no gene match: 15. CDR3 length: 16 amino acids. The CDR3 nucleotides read TGTGCCAGCAAGTTTAACGTAAGGACAGGGTCTTACGAGCAGTACTTC. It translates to CASKFNVRTGSYEQYF.

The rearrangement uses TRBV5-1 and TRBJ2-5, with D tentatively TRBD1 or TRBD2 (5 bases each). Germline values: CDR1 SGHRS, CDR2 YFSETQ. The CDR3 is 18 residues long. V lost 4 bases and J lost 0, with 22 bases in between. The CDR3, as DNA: TGCGCCAGCAGCCTGGACGGCAGGGAGTTGAACTACCAAGAGACCCAGTACTTC. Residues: CASSLDGRELNYQETQYF.